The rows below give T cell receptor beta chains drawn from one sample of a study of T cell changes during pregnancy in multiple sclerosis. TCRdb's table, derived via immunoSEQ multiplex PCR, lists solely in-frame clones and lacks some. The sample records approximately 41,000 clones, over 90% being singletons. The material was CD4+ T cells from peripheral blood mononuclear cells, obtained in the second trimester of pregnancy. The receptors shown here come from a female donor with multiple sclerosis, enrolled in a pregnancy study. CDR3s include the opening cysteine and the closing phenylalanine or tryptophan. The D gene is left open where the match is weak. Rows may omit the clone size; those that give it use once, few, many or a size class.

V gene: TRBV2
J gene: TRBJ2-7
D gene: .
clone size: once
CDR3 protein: CASSVGRGGNEQYF
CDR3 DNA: TGTGCCAGCAGTGTGGGCAGGGGAGGGAACGAGCAGTACTTC

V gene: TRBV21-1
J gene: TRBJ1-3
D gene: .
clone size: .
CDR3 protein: CASSHPRRVSSGNTIYF
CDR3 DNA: TGTGCCAGCAGCCACCCTCGGAGGGTGTCGTCTGGAAACACCATATATTTT

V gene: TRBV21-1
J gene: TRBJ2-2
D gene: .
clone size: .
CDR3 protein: CASSNPTATGELFF
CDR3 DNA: TGTGCCAGCAGCAACCCCACAGCTACCGGGGAGCTGTTTTTT

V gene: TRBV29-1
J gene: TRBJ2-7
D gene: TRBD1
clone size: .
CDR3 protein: CSARTGKGYEQYF
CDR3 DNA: TGCAGCGCCCGGACAGGGAAGGGCTACGAGCAGTACTTC

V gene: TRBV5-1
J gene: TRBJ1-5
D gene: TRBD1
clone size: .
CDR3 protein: CASSGRTGWDNQPQHF
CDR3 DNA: TGCGCCAGCAGCGGGCGGACAGGGTGGGACAATCAGCCCCAGCATTTT

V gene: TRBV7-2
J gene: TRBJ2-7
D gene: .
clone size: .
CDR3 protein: CASSSQAVEQYF
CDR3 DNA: TGTGCCAGCAGCTCCCAAGCCGTGGAGCAGTACTTC

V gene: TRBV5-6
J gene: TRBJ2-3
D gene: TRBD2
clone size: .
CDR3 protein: CASSFELSGADTQYF
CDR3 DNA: TGTGCCAGCAGCTTCGAACTTAGCGGGGCAGATACGCAGTATTTT

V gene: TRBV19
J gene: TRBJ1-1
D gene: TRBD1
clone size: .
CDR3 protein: CASEQGEWATEAFF
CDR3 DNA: TGTGCCAGCGAACAGGGGGAGTGGGCCACTGAAGCTTTCTTT

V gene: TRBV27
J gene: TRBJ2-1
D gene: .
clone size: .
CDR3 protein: CASTRTASYNEQFF
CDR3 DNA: TGTGCCAGCACTAGGACAGCATCCTACAATGAGCAGTTCTTC

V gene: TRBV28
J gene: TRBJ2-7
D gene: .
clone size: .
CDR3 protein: CASLPSDSLYEQYF
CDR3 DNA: TGTGCCAGCCTTCCTTCAGACAGCCTCTACGAGCAGTACTTC

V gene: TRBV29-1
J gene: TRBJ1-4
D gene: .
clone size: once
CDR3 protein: CSVLSTNEKLFF
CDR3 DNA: TGCAGCGTTCTCTCAACTAATGAAAAACTGTTTTTT

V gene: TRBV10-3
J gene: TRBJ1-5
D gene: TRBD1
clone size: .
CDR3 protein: CAISDPGQGIGRNQPQHF
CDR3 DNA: TGTGCCATCAGTGACCCCGGACAGGGAATAGGACGTAATCAGCCCCAGCATTTT

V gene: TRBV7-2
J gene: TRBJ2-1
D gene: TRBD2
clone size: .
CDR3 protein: CASSPQRRGNEQFF
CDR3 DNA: TGTGCCAGCAGCCCCCAGAGGCGGGGGAATGAGCAGTTCTTC

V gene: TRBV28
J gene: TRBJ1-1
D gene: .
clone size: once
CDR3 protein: CASSFWGGGGTEAFF
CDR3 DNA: TGTGCCAGCAGTTTTTGGGGGGGCGGTGGCACTGAAGCTTTCTTT

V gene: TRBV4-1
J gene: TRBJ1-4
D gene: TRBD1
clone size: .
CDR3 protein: CASSHLGQGDEKLFF
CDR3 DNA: TGCGCCAGCAGCCATCTCGGACAGGGAGATGAAAAACTGTTTTTT

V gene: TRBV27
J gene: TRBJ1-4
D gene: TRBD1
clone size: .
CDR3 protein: CASSPLDRGLSNEKLFF
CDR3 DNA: TGTGCCAGCAGTCCCCTCGACAGGGGGCTGTCTAATGAAAAACTGTTTTTT

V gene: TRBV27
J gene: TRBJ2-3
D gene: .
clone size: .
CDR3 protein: CASRTVGPADTQYF
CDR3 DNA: TGTGCCAGCAGGACAGTTGGTCCTGCAGATACGCAGTATTTT

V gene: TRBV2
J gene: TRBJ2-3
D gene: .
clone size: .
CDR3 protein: CASSAVKRQYTDTQYF
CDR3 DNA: TGTGCCAGCAGTGCGGTTAAGAGACAGTACACAGATACGCAGTATTTT

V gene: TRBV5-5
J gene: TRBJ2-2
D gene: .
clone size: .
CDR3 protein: CASQLDGELFF
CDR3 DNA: TGTGCCAGCCAACTAGACGGGGAGCTGTTTTTT

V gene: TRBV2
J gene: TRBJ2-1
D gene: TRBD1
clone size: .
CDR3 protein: CASRPGQGATNEQFF
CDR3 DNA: TGTGCCAGCAGACCGGGACAGGGGGCGACCAATGAGCAGTTCTTC

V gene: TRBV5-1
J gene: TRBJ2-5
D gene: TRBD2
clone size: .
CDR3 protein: CASSLGLAGGQETQYF
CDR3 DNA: TGCGCCAGCAGCTTGGGACTAGCGGGGGGGCAAGAGACCCAGTACTTC

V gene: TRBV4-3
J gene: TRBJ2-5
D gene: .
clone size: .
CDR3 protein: CASSQYLEETQYF
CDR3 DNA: TGCGCCAGCAGCCAATACCTAGAGGAGACCCAGTACTTC

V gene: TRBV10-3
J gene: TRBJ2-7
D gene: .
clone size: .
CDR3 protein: CAIRPTESTGRYEQYF
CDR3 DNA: TGTGCCATCAGGCCCACCGAATCGACAGGCAGATACGAGCAGTACTTC